There are many counts of the clone carrying this T cell receptor beta chain. The V gene lost 5 bases and the J gene lost 1 base, with 9 bases spanning the gap. The germline V gene encodes CDR1 SGHNT and CDR2 YENEEA. The CDR3 is made up of 13 amino acids. Amplified TCR beta CDR3 regions came from RNA transcripts. When the TCR CDR3 underwent first-round RT-PCR, the HTBI primer set was used. A single record per CDR3 protein comes from TCRdb applying MiXCR to the multiplex PCR reads. Among about 680,000 distinct CDR3 sequences listed, 35% were seen once. The sample originates from a study of T cells in Graves' hyperthyroidism and ophthalmopathy.

This sequence joins TRBV11-3 and TRBJ2-7, with D possibly TRBD2 on 7 matching bases. Sequences were obtained from blood. This TCR came from a woman aged 40 to 50 with Graves' hyperthyroidism. The CDR3 region is CASSGGASYEQYF. The CDR3 DNA sequence: TGTGCCAGCAGCGGGGGGGCATCCTACGAGCAGTACTTC.